One sample yielded the 22 T cell receptor beta chains listed below, sequenced in a study of cytomegalovirus exposure and HLA in healthy donors. Primers for the PCR totalled 60 Vbeta and 13 Jbeta. Measured with immunoSEQ multiplex PCR; TCRdb has only the in-frame clones, and not every one. The sample shows around 60,000 clones, 75% of them seen only once. The sequencing sample was made of PBMCs. The receptor source for this set is a woman in her thirties or forties in good health and CMV-seropositive.

The DNA of the CDR3 is TGTGCCTGGAGTGCCGGGACAGGGTCTTACAATGAGCAGTTCTTC. It specifies CAWSAGTGSYNEQFF. This chain joins TRBV30 and TRBJ2-1; 9 bases align to TRBD1. Germline lookup yields CDR1 GTSNPN and CDR2 SVGIG (reference sequence). The CDR3 has 15 amino acids. The junction had 5 bases not matched to a gene; V was cut back by 1 base and J by 4 bases.

V usage is TRBV19 and J usage is TRBJ2-7; 7 positions agree with TRBD1. V lost 3 bases to trimming and J lost 3 bases; unmatched junction nucleotides: 5. This CDR3 spans 14 amino acids. Germline V gene lookup returns CDR1 LNHDA and CDR2 SQIVND (reference sequence). The CDR3: CASSMAWTGYEQYF. The CDR3 DNA reads as TGTGCCAGTAGTATGGCCTGGACAGGCTACGAGCAGTACTTC.

This clone was seen more than once but under ten times. The CDR3 DNA sequence: TGTGCCAGCAGCCCCGAAGGATCAGGGGAGCAGTACTTC. Translation gives CASSPEGSGEQYF. This sequence joins TRBV7-9 and TRBJ2-7; tentative D call: TRBD1 (5 bases). The length of the CDR3 is 13 residues. Germline values: CDR1 SEHNR, CDR2 FQNEAQ (reference sequence). The V and J ends lost 5 bases and 7 bases respectively, with 15 bases between them.

The rearrangement links TRBV30 to TRBJ2-7; 10 bases fit TRBD2. The CDR3 is 14 amino acids. V dropped 3 bases and J dropped 1; count of bases not matched to a gene: 3. Germline V lookup: CDR1 GTSNPN, CDR2 SVGIG (reference sequence). CDR3 loop: CAWRASGGSYEQYF. DNA of the CDR3: TGTGCCTGGAGAGCTAGCGGGGGTTCCTACGAGCAGTACTTC.

In this sample, this clone turned up once. The genes are TRBV27 and TRBJ2-3, with D uncertain. The CDR3 sequence is 12 residues long. Germline values: CDR1 MNHEY, CDR2 SMNVEV (reference sequence). The V end lost 3 bases, the J end lost 6 bases, and 7 bases lay between the germline ends. The CDR3 spells CASSFSADTQYF. CDR3 sequence (DNA): TGTGCCAGCAGTTTTTCCGCGGATACGCAGTATTTT.

The J gene is TRBJ1-3, the V gene TRBV5-4; D gene uncertain. V was pared by 4 bases and J by 2 bases, with 10 bases between. The CDR3 length is 14 residues. The V gene's germline CDR1 is SGHNT and CDR2 YYREEE (reference sequence). The CDR3 bases are TGTGCCAGCAGCCCGAACGGGGCTGGAAACACCATATATTTT. It specifies CASSPNGAGNTIYF.

The V gene is TRBV7-2, the J gene TRBJ2-7; 15 nucleotides line up with TRBD2. CDR3 size: 16 residues. The junction had 7 bases not matched to a gene; V was cut back by 3 bases and J by 7 bases. The germline V gene has CDR1 SGHTA and CDR2 FQGNSA. The CDR3 loop reads CASSFGLAGGSWEQYF. For the CDR3, the DNA is TGTGCCAGCAGCTTCGGACTAGCGGGGGGGTCCTGGGAGCAGTACTTC.

This clone is a singleton in its sample. The chain uses TRBV7-2 and TRBJ1-2; tentative D call: TRBD1 (6 bases). Germline lookup yields CDR1 SGHTA and CDR2 FQGNSA. The CDR3 length is 13 residues. V was cut by 5 bases and J by 5 bases, with 12 bases left in between. The chain's CDR3 is CASSPGAEYGYTF. The CDR3 region has the DNA TGTGCCAGCAGCCCAGGGGCAGAGTATGGCTACACCTTC.

The chain joins TRBV2 to TRBJ2-7; D is undetermined. The ends were cut back, 9 bases at V and 0 bases at J, with 6 bases in the middle. The length of the CDR3 is 11 residues. Germline V gene data show CDR1 as SNHLY and CDR2 as FYNNEI. The chain's CDR3 is CASLNSYEQYF. The CDR3 coding sequence is TGTGCCAGTCTAAACTCCTACGAGCAGTACTTC. The whole variable domain, filled in from reference TRBV2 and TRBJ2-7, reads EPEVTQTPSHQVTQMGQEVILRCVPISNHLYFYWYRQILGQKVEFLVSFYNNEISEKSEIFDDQFSVERPDGSNFTLKIRSTKLEDSAMYFCASLNSYEQYFGPGTRLTVT.

The V gene is TRBV19, the J gene TRBJ2-4, with 8 positions matching TRBD2. The CDR3 has 15 residues. V dropped 5 bases and J dropped 7; count of bases not matched to a gene: 10. The germline gives CDR1 LNHDA, CDR2 SQIVND (reference sequence). CDR3: CASSVSRGGPNIQYF. CDR3 sequence (DNA): TGTGCCAGTAGTGTCTCTCGGGGGGGCCCCAACATTCAGTACTTC.

The chain carries TRBV7-9 and TRBJ1-5; D is unclear. Germline CDR1 reads SEHNR; CDR2 reads FQNEAQ (reference sequence). The CDR3 covers 16 residues. V shed 5 bases and J shed 2 bases, with 16 bases lying between them. CDR3 protein: CASSPLHGRGNQPQHF. In DNA, the CDR3 is TGTGCCAGCAGCCCTCTTCATGGGAGAGGCAATCAGCCCCAGCATTTT.

The gene calls are TRBV5-1 and TRBJ1-4, with 8 bases lining up with TRBD1. The CDR3 spans 15 residues. With V trimmed by 4 bases and J by 7 bases, 9 bases remained unmatched. Germline V lookup: CDR1 SGHRS, CDR2 YFSETQ. The CDR3 region has the DNA TGCGCCAGCAGCCCTGGGGGGACAGGCGTTGAAAAACTGTTTTTT. The encoded protein is CASSPGGTGVEKLFF. Full variable domain (rest looked up from reference TRBV5-1 and TRBJ1-4): KAGVTQTPRYLIKTRGQQVTLSCSPISGHRSVSWYQQTPGQGLQFLFEYFSETQRNKGNFPGRFSGRQFSNSRSEMNVSTLELGDSALYLCASSPGGTGVEKLFFGSGTQLSVL.

The chain has TRBV5-4 and TRBJ2-6, with 11 bases lining up with TRBD1. The germline V gene encodes CDR1 SGHNT and CDR2 YYREEE (reference sequence). V shed 3 bases, J shed 3 bases, and the junction held 8 bases outside the gene matches. The CDR3 has 18 amino acids. The CDR3 DNA sequence: TGTGCCAGCAGCTCAGGACAGGGGGCGATTCGTGGGGCCAACGTCCTGACTTTC. The encoded protein is CASSSGQGAIRGANVLTF. Complete variable domain (other parts from reference TRBV5-4 and TRBJ2-6): ETGVTQSPTHLIKTRGQQVTLRCSSQSGHNTVSWYQQALGQGPQFIFQYYREEENGRGNFPPRFSGLQFPNYSSELNVNALELDDSALYLCASSSGQGAIRGANVLTFGAGSRLTVL.

On this clone itself: Germline and junction disagree at one end, which may indicate a read error. The chain carries TRBV7-9 and TRBJ1-1, with TRBD1 matching 7 bases. In germline, CDR1 is SEHNR, CDR2 FQNEAQ (reference sequence). There are 13 residues in the CDR3. The CDR3 reads CSSSKQGDTEAFF. Here the CDR3 DNA reads TGTTCCAGCAGCAAGCAGGGGGACACTGAAGCTTTCTTT.

The rearrangement links TRBV5-1 to TRBJ1-4; a possible D gene is TRBD1 (5 bases). The V end was cut by 4 bases, the J end by 10 bases, with 8 bases between. Germline CDR1 and CDR2: SGHRS and YFSETQ. The CDR3 totals 11 residues. For the CDR3, the DNA is TGCGCCAGCAGCGATACAGGAAAACTGTTTTTT. The encoded protein is CASSDTGKLFF.

J is TRBJ2-7 and V is TRBV6-5; 7 bases line up with TRBD1. The V gene end was trimmed by 8 bases and the J gene end by 0 bases; junction bases not matched to a gene: 4. The CDR3 loop spans 13 amino acids. Germline CDR1 MNHEY, CDR2 SVGAGI. As DNA, the CDR3 is TGTGCCAGCGGGACAGTTAACTCCTACGAGCAGTACTTC. It encodes CASGTVNSYEQYF.

The V call is TRBV23-1, the J call TRBJ1-1, with D possibly TRBD1 on 6 matching bases. TRBV23-1 carries the ORF label, with uncertain function. Deletions cut 6 bases from V and 1 base from J, with 9 bases between. The CDR3 runs to 13 residues. CDR3 in amino acids: CASRGTPNTEAFF. The CDR3, as DNA: TGCGCCAGCAGGGGGACACCGAACACTGAAGCTTTCTTT.

This clone occurred once. The chain joins TRBV5-1 to TRBJ1-4; TRBD1 matches at 10 bases. Germline V gene data show CDR1 as SGHRS and CDR2 as YFSETQ. Unmatched junction bases numbered 5, after V lost 7 bases and J lost 2 bases. The CDR3 has 15 residues. CDR3 nucleotides: TGCGCCAGCCGACAGGGGGCAATGACTAATGAAAAACTGTTTTTT. It codes for CASRQGAMTNEKLFF.

The rearrangement uses TRBV27 and TRBJ2-7; D not resolved. CDR3 length equals 14 residues. Trimming removed 3 bases from V and 2 bases from J, with 11 bases in between. Germline V gene sequence: CDR1 MNHEY, CDR2 SMNVEV (reference sequence). The CDR3 bases are TGTGCCAGCAGTTTCACACCAGTTCCCTACGAGCAGTACTTC. Amino acids: CASSFTPVPYEQYF.

The chain links TRBV5-1 to TRBJ2-5; 8 nucleotides align to TRBD1. CDR3 size: 14 residues. Germline CDR1 reads SGHRS; CDR2 reads YFSETQ. The V gene end was trimmed by 4 bases and the J gene end by 3 bases; junction bases not matched to a gene: 5. The CDR3 is CASSVETGEETQYF. CDR3 nucleotide sequence: TGCGCCAGCAGCGTGGAGACAGGGGAAGAGACCCAGTACTTC. Full variable domain (missing parts from reference TRBV5-1 and TRBJ2-5): KAGVTQTPRYLIKTRGQQVTLSCSPISGHRSVSWYQQTPGQGLQFLFEYFSETQRNKGNFPGRFSGRQFSNSRSEMNVSTLELGDSALYLCASSVETGEETQYFGPGTRLLVL.

The chain couples TRBV5-8 to TRBJ1-1; 7 positions match TRBD1. The germline V gene has CDR1 SGHTS and CDR2 YDEGEE. V shed 10 bases and J 1 base; nucleotides not matched to a gene: 4. CDR3 size: 12 residues. For the CDR3, the DNA is TGTGCCGGAGACAGGGCGAACACTGAAGCTTTCTTT. It codes for CAGDRANTEAFF.

The J gene is TRBJ1-2, the V gene TRBV7-8; 12 bases are shared with TRBD1. After removal of 5 bases from V and 6 bases from J, the junction contained 1 base not matched to a gene. The germline V gene has CDR1 SGHVS and CDR2 FQNEAQ. CDR3 length: 13 residues. CDR3 amino acids: CASSGTGGNGYTF. In DNA, the CDR3 is TGTGCCAGCAGCGGGACAGGGGGCAATGGCTACACCTTC.